A single sample gave rise to the 30 T cell receptor beta chains below, sequenced in a study of T-cell reconstitution after alpha-beta-depleted transplantation in children. The library targeted TCRbeta and was prepared with unique molecular identifiers. Each CDR3 protein is one row after TCRdb ran MiXCR on the PCR reads. The sample consists of approximately 350,000 distinct CDR3 sequences, about 14% of them appearing once. Here the sequenced sample was PBMCs, taken from the stem cell graft. The receptor source for this set is a human donor who donated a stem cell graft to a child with Fanconi anemia.

This clonotype came up a few times. This chain uses TRBV5-1 with TRBJ1-4, with D perhaps TRBD1 (5 bases). In germline, CDR1 is SGHRS, CDR2 YFSETQ. V was clipped by 4 bases and J by 7 bases, with 14 bases between them. This CDR3 region has 14 residues. The CDR3 sequence: CASSIDSRREKLFF. The CDR3 DNA follows: TGCGCCAGCAGCATAGACAGCCGGCGTGAAAAACTGTTTTTT.

This clonotype was observed many times. The chain combines TRBV4-2 with TRBJ2-3; 10 nucleotides agree with TRBD2. The V and J ends lost 1 base and 2 bases, in that order; junction bases with no gene match: 6. CDR3 length: 17 residues. Germline-derived CDR1 and CDR2 are LGHNA and YNFKEQ. CDR3 protein: CASSQGTSGDSTDTQYF. The DNA for the CDR3 is TGTGCCAGCAGCCAAGGAACTAGCGGGGATTCCACAGATACGCAGTATTTT.

This clonotype appeared a single time. The V gene is TRBV25-1, the J gene TRBJ1-1, with 9 bases matching TRBD1. CDR3 size: 16 residues. J was trimmed by 0 bases and V by 3 bases; bases with no gene match: 5. CDR1 MGHDK and CDR2 SYGVNS come from the germline V gene. The CDR3 protein is CASSERTGAMNTEAFF. In nucleotides, the CDR3 is TGTGCCAGCAGTGAGAGGACAGGGGCCATGAACACTGAAGCTTTCTTT.

This clonotype showed up just a few times. The V and J genes are TRBV10-3 and TRBJ2-1; D not resolved. The CDR3 spans 16 residues. V was cut by 1 base and J by 1 base, with 11 bases left in between. Germline lookup yields CDR1 ENHRY and CDR2 SYGVKD. The CDR3 DNA reads TGTGCCATCAGTGAGTTGGTAACGAATTCCTACAATGAGCAGTTCTTC. Translated: CAISELVTNSYNEQFF.

This clonotype was counted between two and nine times. The V gene is TRBV7-9, the J gene TRBJ2-5; D gene unclear. V was shortened by 0 bases and J by 2 bases, with 7 bases between the two germline ends. Germline lookup yields CDR1 SEHNR and CDR2 FQNEAQ (reference sequence). CDR3 size: 14 residues. For the CDR3, the DNA is TGTGCCAGCAGCTTAGCGTCGAGACAAGAGACCCAGTACTTC. Translating gives CASSLASRQETQYF.

There are many counts of this clonotype. V gene TRBV20-1 combines with J gene TRBJ2-5, with 8 bases that match TRBD2. This CDR3 spans 13 amino acids. Germline V gene data show CDR1 as DFQATT and CDR2 as SNEGSKA (reference sequence). Trimming removed 2 bases from V and 3 bases from J; junction bases left unmatched: 2. The CDR3 is CSARLGLEETQYF. The CDR3 DNA reads TGCAGTGCTAGACTGGGACTAGAAGAGACCCAGTACTTC.

Comments on this clonotype: Given a much more abundant clone one base away, this may be a read error. This sequence joins TRBV7-8 and TRBJ1-1; D ambiguous. Per the germline V gene, CDR1 is SGHVS and CDR2 is FQNEAQ. The CDR3 is made up of 11 amino acids. V lost 3 bases, J lost 7 bases, and 6 bases lay in between. In DNA form, the CDR3 reads TGTGCCAGCAGCTTGCGAGGTGAAGCTTTCTTT. Protein product: CASSLRGEAFF.

There are a few counts of this clonotype. The chain combines TRBV20-1 with TRBJ2-3; D remains unclear. CDR3 length: 13 residues. Deletions cut 6 bases from V and 6 bases from J, with 16 bases between. Germline V gene lookup returns CDR1 DFQATT and CDR2 SNEGSKA (reference sequence). CDR3 in amino acids: CSAPLKGLDTQYF. In DNA form, the CDR3 reads TGCAGTGCCCCTCTGAAGGGCCTGGATACGCAGTATTTT.

This clonotype was recorded many times. This chain joins TRBV29-1 and TRBJ1-3; D not certain. The ends were cut back, 5 bases at V and 0 bases at J, with 11 bases in the middle. Germline CDR1 and CDR2: SQVTM and ANQGSEA. This CDR3 has 14 amino acids. CDR3 DNA sequence: TGCAGCGTTCAGGAAGATAGCTCTGGAAACACCATATATTTT. Amino acids: CSVQEDSSGNTIYF. Complete variable domain (other parts from reference TRBV29-1 and TRBJ1-3): SAVISQKPSRDICQRGTSLTIQCQVDSQVTMMFWYRQQPGQSLTLIATANQGSEATYESGFVIDKFPISRPNLTFSTLTVSNMSPEDSSIYLCSVQEDSSGNTIYFGEGSWLTVV.

This clonotype has a count of ten or more. J is TRBJ2-1 and V is TRBV9, with TRBD2 matching 14 bases. From germline, CDR1 is SGDLS and CDR2 YYNGEE. Trimming removed 0 bases from V and 0 bases from J; junction bases left unmatched: 8. The CDR3 is 20 amino acids. CDR3 sequence: CASSVGPRTSGGNSYNEQFF. The CDR3 DNA is TGTGCCAGCAGCGTAGGTCCCCGGACTAGCGGGGGGAACTCCTACAATGAGCAGTTCTTC. Filled out from reference TRBV9 and TRBJ2-1, the complete variable domain reads DSGVTQTPKHLITATGQRVTLRCSPRSGDLSVYWYQQSLDQGLQFLIQYYNGEERAKGNILERFSAQQFPDLHSELNLSSLELGDSALYFCASSVGPRTSGGNSYNEQFFGPGTRLTVL.

The chain is built from TRBV15 and TRBJ2-1; 7 bases line up with TRBD2. J lost 6 bases, V lost 0 bases, and 8 bases had no gene match. This CDR3 comprises 16 residues. Germline CDR1 LNHNV, CDR2 YYDKDF (reference sequence). In DNA, the CDR3 is TGTGCCACCAGCAGAGAGTTGGGGGGGGGATTCAATGAGCAGTTCTTC. Its protein product is CATSRELGGGFNEQFF.

This chain joins TRBV11-3 and TRBJ2-2, with 9 bases that match TRBD2. The CDR3 runs 15 residues. Germline lookup yields CDR1 SGHNT and CDR2 YENEEA. Trimming removed 5 bases from V and 2 bases from J; junction bases left unmatched: 3. The CDR3: CASSPTSGNTGELFF. The DNA of the CDR3 is TGTGCCAGCAGCCCGACTAGCGGAAACACCGGGGAGCTGTTTTTT.

The J gene is TRBJ1-1, the V gene TRBV10-3; D perhaps matches TRBD1 (5 bases). Germline lookup yields CDR1 ENHRY and CDR2 SYGVKD. With 6 bases removed from V and 1 base from J, the gap between germline ends came to 9 bases. The CDR3 runs to 13 residues. The CDR3 nucleotides read TGTGCCATCAGGGCCACAGGGAACACTGAAGCTTTCTTT. This gives the protein CAIRATGNTEAFF.

This clonotype was seen only a few times. The rearrangement uses TRBV5-5 and TRBJ1-1; no firm D call. Germline V gene data show CDR1 as SGHKS and CDR2 as YYEKEE (reference sequence). The CDR3 loop spans 16 amino acids. Trimming took off 2 bases at V and 3 bases at J, with 17 bases between the two ends. The DNA for the CDR3 is TGTGCCAGCAGCTTCCGGGAGAATCGACGGGACACTGAAGCTTTCTTT. Translating gives CASSFRENRRDTEAFF.

This clonotype was recorded at least ten times. The V and J genes are TRBV13 and TRBJ2-3; 7 positions agree with TRBD1. Looked up from germline, CDR1 is PRHDT and CDR2 is FYEKMQ (reference sequence). V lost 5 bases and J lost 3; bases outside the gene matches: 11. The CDR3 contains 16 residues. In DNA, the CDR3 is TGTGCCAGCAGCAGATCCGGGACAGCTGAAACAGATACGCAGTATTTT. It yields the protein CASSRSGTAETDTQYF.

This rearrangement joins TRBV6-1 to TRBJ2-7, with D possibly TRBD2 on 6 matching bases. The CDR3 contains 14 residues. V lost 8 bases and J lost 3, with 17 bases in between. The germline CDR1 and CDR2 sequences are MNHNS and SASEGT. The CDR3 loop reads CASRVWRENYEQYV. CDR3 DNA: TGTGCCAGCCGGGTATGGAGGGAAAACTACGAGCAGTACGTC.

In its sample, this clonotype was seen a few times. V and J are TRBV9 and TRBJ2-1, with 11 bases lining up with TRBD1. The germline V gene has CDR1 SGDLS and CDR2 YYNGEE. Losses at the gene ends were 0 bases for V and 6 bases for J; bases not matched to a gene: 5. This CDR3 is 16 amino acids long. The CDR3 sequence: CASSVDLGTGGNEQFF. CDR3 bases: TGTGCCAGCAGCGTAGATCTTGGGACAGGGGGCAATGAGCAGTTCTTC.

This clonotype was picked up a small number of times. The rearrangement joins TRBV10-3 to TRBJ2-1; perhaps TRBD1 as D (5 bases). CDR1 and CDR2 (germline): ENHRY, SYGVKD. V dropped 8 bases and J dropped 9 bases, with 14 bases sitting between them. The CDR3 is 12 residues long. CDR3 nucleotide sequence: TGTGCCATCGGTTCCGCAAGGGGTGAGCAGTTCTTC. The encoded protein is CAIGSARGEQFF.

In this sample, this clonotype turned up many times. V usage is TRBV7-2 and J usage is TRBJ2-3; tentatively, D is TRBD1 or TRBD2 (5 bases each). Trimming stripped 5 bases from V and 6 bases from J, with 15 bases between. CDR1 is SGHTA and CDR2 is FQGNSA in the germline V gene. The CDR3 contains 14 residues. CDR3 in amino acids: CASSPRWGSDTQYF. CDR3 sequence (DNA): TGTGCCAGCAGCCCGAGGTGGGGGTCGGATACGCAGTATTTT.

This clonotype was detected many times. This rearrangement joins TRBV10-3 to TRBJ1-1; D might be TRBD1 (5 bases). The CDR3 sequence is 16 residues long. Trimming shortened V by 4 bases and J by 4 bases, and 19 bases separated the two germline ends. Germline-derived CDR1 and CDR2 are ENHRY and SYGVKD. This chain's CDR3 is CAISAGQGGLGTEAFF. The DNA for the CDR3 is TGTGCCATCAGTGCGGGGCAGGGTGGCTTAGGCACTGAAGCTTTCTTT.

This clonotype was observed at least ten times. The chain carries TRBV9 and TRBJ1-3, with D uncertain. V was shortened by 1 base and J by 0 bases, with 2 bases between the two germline ends. The CDR3 extends over 13 amino acids. Germline V CDR1 and CDR2: SGDLS, YYNGEE. This chain's CDR3 is CASSVSSGNTIYF. The CDR3 coding sequence is TGTGCCAGCAGCGTAAGCTCTGGAAACACCATATATTTT. Full variable domain (outside the CDR3, taken from reference TRBV9 and TRBJ1-3): DSGVTQTPKHLITATGQRVTLRCSPRSGDLSVYWYQQSLDQGLQFLIQYYNGEERAKGNILERFSAQQFPDLHSELNLSSLELGDSALYFCASSVSSGNTIYFGEGSWLTVV.

The rearrangement links TRBV20-1 to TRBJ1-1, with D possibly TRBD1 on 5 matching bases. V lost 5 bases and J lost 7, with 14 bases in between. Germline V gene lookup returns CDR1 DFQATT and CDR2 SNEGSKA (reference sequence). The CDR3 loop spans 12 amino acids. CDR3 DNA sequence: TGCAGTGCTCAAGGGCGGGGCCTTGAAGCTTTCTTT. This translates into CSAQGRGLEAFF.

This chain links TRBV5-1 with TRBJ2-3; 8 nucleotides match TRBD2. The CDR3 is made up of 17 amino acids. Trimming at V came to 3 bases and at J to 7 bases, leaving 16 bases not matched to a gene. Germline lookup yields CDR1 SGHRS and CDR2 YFSETQ. The CDR3 region has the DNA TGCGCCAGCAGCTCTGTGGGCTTAGCGGGGAGCATTTATACGCAGTATTTT. It is translated as CASSSVGLAGSIYTQYF.

This clonotype was found many times. The V call is TRBV6-5, the J call TRBJ1-5; 7 positions agree with TRBD1. CDR1 MNHEY and CDR2 SVGAGI come from the germline V gene. Trimming cost V 6 bases and J 7 bases; bases outside gene matches: 6. CDR3 size: 13 residues. This CDR3 is CASSGTVQQPQHF. CDR3 bases: TGTGCCAGCAGCGGGACAGTACAACAGCCCCAGCATTTT.

The sample holds a few counts of this clonotype. DNA for the CDR3: TGTGCCAGCAGCCACGGACAGTACCAAGAGACCCAGTACTTC. Amino acid sequence: CASSHGQYQETQYF. The V and J genes are TRBV7-2 and TRBJ2-5, with D perhaps matching TRBD1 (6 bases). CDR1 and CDR2 (germline): SGHTA, FQGNSA. The CDR3 spans 14 residues. Trimming cost V 5 bases and J 0 bases, with 10 bases left between them. The full variable domain, its missing parts supplied by reference TRBV7-2 and TRBJ2-5, is GAGVSQSPSNKVTEKGKDVELRCDPISGHTALYWYRQSLGQGLEFLIYFQGNSAPDKSGLPSDRFSAERTGGSVSTLTIQRTQQEDSAVYLCASSHGQYQETQYFGPGTRLLVL.

This chain connects TRBV7-2 to TRBJ1-5; 7 bases are shared with TRBD1. Germline lookup yields CDR1 SGHTA and CDR2 FQGNSA. J was trimmed by 7 bases and V by 3 bases; bases with no gene match: 9. This CDR3 contains 15 residues. CDR3 bases: TGTGCCAGCAGCTTGAACAGGGGCGGTTACCAGCCCCAGCATTTT. It encodes CASSLNRGGYQPQHF.

This clonotype was seen a few times. The chain is built from TRBV10-2 and TRBJ2-3, with D tentatively TRBD2 (6 bases). CDR1 is WSHSY, CDR2 SAAADI, per germline. The V gene lost 2 bases and the J gene lost 8 bases, with 11 bases spanning the gap. The CDR3 has 13 amino acids. In nucleotides, the CDR3 is TGCGCCAGCAGTGAGGACAAAGCGGGTACGCAGTATTTT. Protein: CASSEDKAGTQYF.

This chain joins TRBV21-1 and TRBJ1-5. TRBV21-1 is reported as a pseudogene. CDR3 length equals 16 residues. The CDR3 sequence is CASSKCTGHSNQPQHF. The CDR3 bases are TGTGCCAGCAGCAAATGTACAGGCCATAGCAATCAGCCCCAGCATTTT.

The CDR3 DNA sequence: TGCGCCAGCAGGCAGGGGGACGAGCAGTACTTC. Translated, it gives CASRQGDEQYF. V gene TRBV5-1 combines with J gene TRBJ2-7, with 7 bases fitting TRBD1. J was trimmed by 5 bases and V by 5 bases; bases with no gene match: 1. Germline CDR1 SGHRS, CDR2 YFSETQ. The CDR3 covers 11 residues.

At least ten counts were recorded for this clonotype. The chain links TRBV29-1 to TRBJ2-2; D may be TRBD1 (5 bases). Germline CDR1 reads SQVTM; CDR2 reads ANQGSEA. The CDR3 has 15 residues. The ends were cut back, 0 bases at V and 1 base at J, with 9 bases in the middle. In nucleotides, the CDR3 is TGCAGCGTTGAAGACCAGACAGTGAACACCGGGGAGCTGTTTTTT. This codes for CSVEDQTVNTGELFF.